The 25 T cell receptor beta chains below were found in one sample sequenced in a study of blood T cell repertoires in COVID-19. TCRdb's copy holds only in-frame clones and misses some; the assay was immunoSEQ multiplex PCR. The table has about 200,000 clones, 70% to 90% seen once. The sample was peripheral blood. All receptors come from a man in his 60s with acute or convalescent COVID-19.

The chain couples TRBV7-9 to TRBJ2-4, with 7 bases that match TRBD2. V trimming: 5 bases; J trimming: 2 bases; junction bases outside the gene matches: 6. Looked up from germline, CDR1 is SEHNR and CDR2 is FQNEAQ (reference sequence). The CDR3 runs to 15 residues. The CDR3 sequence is CASSRTGGSKNIQYF. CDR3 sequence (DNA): TGTGCCAGCAGCCGCACGGGGGGTTCCAAAAACATTCAGTACTTC.

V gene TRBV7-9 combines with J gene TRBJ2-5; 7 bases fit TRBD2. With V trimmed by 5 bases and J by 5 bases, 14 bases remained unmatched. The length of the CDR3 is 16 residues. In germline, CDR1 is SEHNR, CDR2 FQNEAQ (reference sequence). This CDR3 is CASSLGKRGLHETQYF. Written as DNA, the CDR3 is TGTGCCAGCAGCCTCGGGAAGCGGGGTCTTCACGAGACCCAGTACTTC.

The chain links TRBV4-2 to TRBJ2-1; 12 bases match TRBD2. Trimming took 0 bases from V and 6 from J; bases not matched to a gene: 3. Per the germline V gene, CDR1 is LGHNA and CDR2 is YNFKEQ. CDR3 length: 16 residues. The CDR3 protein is CASSQETSGSPNEQFF. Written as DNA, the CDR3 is TGTGCCAGCAGCCAAGAGACTAGCGGGAGTCCCAATGAGCAGTTCTTC.

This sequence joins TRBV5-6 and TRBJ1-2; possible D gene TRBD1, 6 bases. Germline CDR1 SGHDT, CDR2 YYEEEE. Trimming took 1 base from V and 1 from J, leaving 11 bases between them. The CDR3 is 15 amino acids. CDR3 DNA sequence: TGTGCCAGCAGCTTGCGACAGGTTGATAACTATGGCTACACCTTC. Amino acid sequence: CASSLRQVDNYGYTF.

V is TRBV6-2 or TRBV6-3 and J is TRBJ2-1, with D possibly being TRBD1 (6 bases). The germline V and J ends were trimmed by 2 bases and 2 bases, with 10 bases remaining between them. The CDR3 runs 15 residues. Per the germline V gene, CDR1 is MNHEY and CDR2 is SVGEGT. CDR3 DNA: TGTGCCAGCAGTTACCTACAGGGAACCTACAATGAGCAGTTCTTC. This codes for CASSYLQGTYNEQFF.

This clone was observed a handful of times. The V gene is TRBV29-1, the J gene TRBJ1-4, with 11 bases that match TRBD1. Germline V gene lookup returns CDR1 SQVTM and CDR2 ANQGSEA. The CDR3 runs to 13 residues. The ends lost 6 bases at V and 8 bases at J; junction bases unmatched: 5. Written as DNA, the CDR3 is TGCAGCGTCGGGACAGGGGGGGGAGAAAAACTGTTTTTT. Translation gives CSVGTGGGEKLFF.

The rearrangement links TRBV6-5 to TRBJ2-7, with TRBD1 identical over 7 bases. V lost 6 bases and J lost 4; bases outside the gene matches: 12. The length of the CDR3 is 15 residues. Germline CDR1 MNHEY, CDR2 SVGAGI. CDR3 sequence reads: CASRDIRAGGYEQYF. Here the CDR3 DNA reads TGTGCCAGCAGAGATATTCGAGCAGGGGGATACGAGCAGTACTTC.

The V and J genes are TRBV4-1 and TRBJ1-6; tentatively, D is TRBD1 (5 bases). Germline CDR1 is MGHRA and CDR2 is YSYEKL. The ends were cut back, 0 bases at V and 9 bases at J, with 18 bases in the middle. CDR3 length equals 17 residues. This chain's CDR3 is CASSQEDITLLGSPLHF. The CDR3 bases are TGCGCCAGCAGCCAAGAGGACATAACCCTTTTGGGTTCACCCCTCCACTTT.

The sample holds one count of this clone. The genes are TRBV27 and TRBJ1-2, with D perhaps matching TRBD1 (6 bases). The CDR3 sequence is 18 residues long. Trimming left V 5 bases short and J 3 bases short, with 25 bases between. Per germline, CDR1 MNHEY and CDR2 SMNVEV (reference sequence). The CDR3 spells CASSEEGRGNDIDYGYTF. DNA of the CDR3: TGTGCCAGCAGTGAAGAAGGTAGGGGGAACGATATAGACTATGGCTACACCTTC.

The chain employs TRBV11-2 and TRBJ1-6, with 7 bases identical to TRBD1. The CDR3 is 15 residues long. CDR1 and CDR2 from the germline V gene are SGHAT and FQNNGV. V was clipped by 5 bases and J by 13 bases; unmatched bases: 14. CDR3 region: CASSPEGRDSLPLHF. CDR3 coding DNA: TGTGCCAGCAGCCCAGAGGGCAGGGACAGCCTTCCCCTCCACTTT.

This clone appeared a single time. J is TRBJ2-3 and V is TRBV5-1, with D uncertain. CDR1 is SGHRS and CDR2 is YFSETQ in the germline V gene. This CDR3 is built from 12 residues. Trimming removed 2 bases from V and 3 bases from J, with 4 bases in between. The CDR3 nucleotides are TGCGCCAGCAGCTTCGGTACAGATACGCAGTATTTT. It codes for CASSFGTDTQYF.

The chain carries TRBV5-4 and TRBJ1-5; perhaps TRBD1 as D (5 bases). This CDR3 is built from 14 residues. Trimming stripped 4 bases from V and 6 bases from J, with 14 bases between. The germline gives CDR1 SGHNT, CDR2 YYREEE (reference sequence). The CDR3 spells CASSNQGGTQPQHF. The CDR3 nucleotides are TGTGCCAGCAGCAATCAAGGAGGGACTCAGCCCCAGCATTTT. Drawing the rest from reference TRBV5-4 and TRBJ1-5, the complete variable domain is ETGVTQSPTHLIKTRGQQVTLRCSSQSGHNTVSWYQQALGQGPQFIFQYYREEENGRGNFPPRFSGLQFPNYSSELNVNALELDDSALYLCASSNQGGTQPQHFGDGTRLSIL.

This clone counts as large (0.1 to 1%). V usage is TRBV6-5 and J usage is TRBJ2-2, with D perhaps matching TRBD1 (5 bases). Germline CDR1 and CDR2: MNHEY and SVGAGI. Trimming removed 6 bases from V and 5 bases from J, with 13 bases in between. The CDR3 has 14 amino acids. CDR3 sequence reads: CASRGRAETGELFF. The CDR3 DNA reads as TGTGCCAGCAGAGGCAGGGCCGAGACCGGGGAGCTGTTTTTT.

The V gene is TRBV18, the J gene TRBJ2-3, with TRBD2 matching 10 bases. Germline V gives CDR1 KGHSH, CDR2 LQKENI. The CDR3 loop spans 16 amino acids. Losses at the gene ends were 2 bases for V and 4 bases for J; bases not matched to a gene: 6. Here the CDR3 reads CASSPFLAGVADTQYF. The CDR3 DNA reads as TGTGCCAGCTCACCATTTCTAGCGGGAGTGGCAGATACGCAGTATTTT.

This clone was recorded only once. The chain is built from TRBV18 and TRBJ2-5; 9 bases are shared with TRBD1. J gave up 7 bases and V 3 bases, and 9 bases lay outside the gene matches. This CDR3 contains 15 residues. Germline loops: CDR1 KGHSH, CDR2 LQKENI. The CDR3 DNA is TGTGCCAGCTCACCGACAGGGGGTGGATTAGGGACCCAGTACTTC. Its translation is CASSPTGGGLGTQYF.

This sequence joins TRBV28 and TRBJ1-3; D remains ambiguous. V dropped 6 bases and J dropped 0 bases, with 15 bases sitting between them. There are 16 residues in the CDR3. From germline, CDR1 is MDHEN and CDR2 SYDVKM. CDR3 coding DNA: TGTGCCAGCAGCCAAGCCGGATACAGCTCTGGAAACACCATATATTTT. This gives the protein CASSQAGYSSGNTIYF.

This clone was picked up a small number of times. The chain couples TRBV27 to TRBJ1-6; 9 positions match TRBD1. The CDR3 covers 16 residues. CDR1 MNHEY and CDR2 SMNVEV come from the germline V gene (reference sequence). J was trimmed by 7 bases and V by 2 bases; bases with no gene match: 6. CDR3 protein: CASSLRQGEQNSPLHF. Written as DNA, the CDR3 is TGTGCCAGCAGTTTAAGACAGGGGGAACAAAATTCACCCCTCCACTTT.

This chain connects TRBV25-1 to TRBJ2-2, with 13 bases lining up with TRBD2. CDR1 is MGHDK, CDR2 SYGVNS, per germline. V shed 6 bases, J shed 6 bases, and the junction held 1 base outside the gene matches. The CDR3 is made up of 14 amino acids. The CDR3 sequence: CASRLAGGAGELFF. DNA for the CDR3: TGTGCCAGCAGACTAGCGGGAGGGGCCGGGGAGCTGTTTTTT.

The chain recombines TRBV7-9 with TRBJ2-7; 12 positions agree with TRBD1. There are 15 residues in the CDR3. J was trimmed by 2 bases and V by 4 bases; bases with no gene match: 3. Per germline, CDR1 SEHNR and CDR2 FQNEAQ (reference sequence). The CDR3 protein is CASSSRDRGPYEQYF. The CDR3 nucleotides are TGTGCCAGCAGCTCCCGGGACAGGGGGCCCTACGAGCAGTACTTC. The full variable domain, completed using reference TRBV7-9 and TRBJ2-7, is DTGVSQNPRHKITKRGQNVTFRCDPISEHNRLYWYRQTLGQGPEFLTYFQNEAQLEKSRLLSDRFSAERPKGSFSTLEIQRTEQGDSAMYLCASSSRDRGPYEQYFGPGTRLTVT.

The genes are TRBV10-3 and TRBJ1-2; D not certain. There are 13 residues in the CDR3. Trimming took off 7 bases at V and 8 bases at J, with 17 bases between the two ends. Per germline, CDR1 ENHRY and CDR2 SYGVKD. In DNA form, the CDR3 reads TGTGCCATCAAGACCCGGGCCGGGGAGGGCTACACCTTC. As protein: CAIKTRAGEGYTF.

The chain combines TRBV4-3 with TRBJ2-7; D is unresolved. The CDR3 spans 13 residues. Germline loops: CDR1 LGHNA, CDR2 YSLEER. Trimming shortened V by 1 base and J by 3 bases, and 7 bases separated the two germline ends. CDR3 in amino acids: CASSQGENYEQYF. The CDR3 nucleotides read TGCGCCAGCAGCCAAGGAGAGAACTACGAGCAGTACTTC.

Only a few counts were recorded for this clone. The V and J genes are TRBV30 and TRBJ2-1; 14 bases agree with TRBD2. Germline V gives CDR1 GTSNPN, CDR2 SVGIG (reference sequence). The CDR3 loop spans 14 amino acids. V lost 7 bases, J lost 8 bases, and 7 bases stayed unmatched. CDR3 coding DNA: TGTGCCTATCGACTAGCGGGAGGGAGGGATGAGCAGTTCTTC. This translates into CAYRLAGGRDEQFF.

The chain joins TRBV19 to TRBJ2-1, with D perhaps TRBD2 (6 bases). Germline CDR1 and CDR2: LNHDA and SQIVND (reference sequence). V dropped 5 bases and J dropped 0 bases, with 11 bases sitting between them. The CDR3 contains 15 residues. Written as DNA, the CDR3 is TGTGCCAGTAGTCCGGAGGGGAGCTCCTACAATGAGCAGTTCTTC. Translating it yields CASSPEGSSYNEQFF.

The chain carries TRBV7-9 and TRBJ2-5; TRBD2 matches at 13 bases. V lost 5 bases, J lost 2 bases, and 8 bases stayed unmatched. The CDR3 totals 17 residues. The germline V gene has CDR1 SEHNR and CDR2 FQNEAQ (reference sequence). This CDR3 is CASSIPPGLAGQETQYF. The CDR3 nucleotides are TGTGCCAGCAGCATCCCGCCGGGACTAGCGGGGCAAGAGACCCAGTACTTC.

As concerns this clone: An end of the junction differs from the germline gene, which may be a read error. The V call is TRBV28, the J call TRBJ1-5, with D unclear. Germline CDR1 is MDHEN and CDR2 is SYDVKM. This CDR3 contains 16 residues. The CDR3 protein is CASSFRRSHSNQSQHF. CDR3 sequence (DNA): TGTGCCAGCAGTTTTCGGAGGAGTCATAGCAATCAGTCCCAGCATTTT.